This T cell receptor beta chain comes out of a study of tumor-infiltrating lymphocytes in oesophageal squamous cell carcinoma. There are many counts of this clonotype. MiXCR was run by TCRdb on the PCR reads, yielding one entry per CDR3 protein. The repertoire consists of tens of thousands of distinct CDR3 sequences, with approximately 35% occurring once and the leading ten covering approximately 19%. Looked up from germline, CDR1 is MDHEN and CDR2 is SYDVKM. V shed 7 bases, J shed 2 bases, and the junction held 26 bases outside the gene matches. The CDR3 sequence is 21 residues long. Sequencing was performed on esophageal tumor tissue. This clonotype was sampled from a female donor with esophageal squamous cell carcinoma. The V gene is TRBV28, the J gene TRBJ2-5; 9 bases are shared with TRBD2. CDR3 DNA sequence: TGTGCCAGCAACCCCTACCCCGGCTGGGCGGGAGGGGGAGGTAGGCAAGAGACCCAGTACTTC. Its protein is CASNPYPGWAGGGGRQETQYF.